This TCR beta chain was identified in a study of blood T cell repertoires in COVID-19. About the research overall: Donors in the United States, Italy and Spain gave samples during acute or convalescent COVID-19.

The CDR3 sequence is 15 residues long. Looked up from germline, CDR1 is SGHAT and CDR2 is FQNNGV. Deletions cut 1 base from V and 1 base from J, with 11 bases between. The repertoire was sequenced with immunoSEQ multiplex PCR; TCRdb's copy has only in-frame clones and lacks some. The data contain under 150,000 clones, roughly 84% of them singletons. This clonotype was sampled from a woman aged 70-85 years who had recovered from COVID-19. The sequenced sample consisted of peripheral blood. This chain uses TRBV11-2 with TRBJ2-7; TRBD1 might be the D (6 bases). Here the CDR3 reads CASSLGRTVSYEQYF. For the CDR3, the DNA is TGTGCCAGCAGCTTAGGGCGGACAGTGTCCTACGAGCAGTACTTC.